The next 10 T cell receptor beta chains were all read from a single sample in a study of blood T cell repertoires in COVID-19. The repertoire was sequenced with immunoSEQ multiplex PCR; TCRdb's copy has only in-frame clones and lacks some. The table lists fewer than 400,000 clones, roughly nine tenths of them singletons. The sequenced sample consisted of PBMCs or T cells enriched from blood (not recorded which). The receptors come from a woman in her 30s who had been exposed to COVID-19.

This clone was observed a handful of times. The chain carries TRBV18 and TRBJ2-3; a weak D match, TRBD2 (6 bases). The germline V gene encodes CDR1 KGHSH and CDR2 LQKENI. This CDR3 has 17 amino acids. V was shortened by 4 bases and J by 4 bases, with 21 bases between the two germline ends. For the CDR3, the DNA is TGTGCCAGCTCACTGCCACCGGGGGTTCAGGGTCCAGATACGCAGTATTTT. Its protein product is CASSLPPGVQGPDTQYF.

The CDR3, as DNA: TGTGCCACCAGTGACGCTCGCGCAGATACGCAGTATTTT. Residues: CATSDARADTQYF. The genes are TRBV24-1 and TRBJ2-3; D is undetermined. This CDR3 contains 13 residues. Germline V gene data show CDR1 as KGHDR and CDR2 as SFDVKD. The V end was cut by 4 bases, the J end by 4 bases, with 8 bases between.

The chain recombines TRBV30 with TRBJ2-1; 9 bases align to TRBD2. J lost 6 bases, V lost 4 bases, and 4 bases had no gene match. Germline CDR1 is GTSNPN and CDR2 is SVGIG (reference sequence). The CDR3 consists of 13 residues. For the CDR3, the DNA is TGTGCCTGGACGTTTAGCGGGGGCAATGAGCAGTTCTTC. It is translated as CAWTFSGGNEQFF.

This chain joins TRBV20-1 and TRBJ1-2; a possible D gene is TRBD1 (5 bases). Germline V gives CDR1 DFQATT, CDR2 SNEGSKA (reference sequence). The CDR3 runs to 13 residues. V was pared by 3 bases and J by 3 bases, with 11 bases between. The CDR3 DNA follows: TGCAGTGCTAGTAACAGGAATGACTATGGCTACACCTTC. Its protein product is CSASNRNDYGYTF.

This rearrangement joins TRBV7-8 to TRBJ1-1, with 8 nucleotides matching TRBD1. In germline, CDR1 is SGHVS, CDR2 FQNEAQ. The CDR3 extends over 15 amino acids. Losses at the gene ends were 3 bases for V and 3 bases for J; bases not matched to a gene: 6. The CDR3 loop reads CASSLRQGWDTEAFF. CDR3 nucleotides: TGTGCCAGCAGCTTGCGACAGGGGTGGGACACTGAAGCTTTCTTT.

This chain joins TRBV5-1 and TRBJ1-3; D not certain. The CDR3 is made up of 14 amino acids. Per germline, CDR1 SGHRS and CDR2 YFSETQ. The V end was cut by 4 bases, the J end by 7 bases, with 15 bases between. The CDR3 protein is CASSQAGSTNTIYF. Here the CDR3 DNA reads TGCGCCAGCAGCCAGGCTGGTTCCACGAACACCATATATTTT.

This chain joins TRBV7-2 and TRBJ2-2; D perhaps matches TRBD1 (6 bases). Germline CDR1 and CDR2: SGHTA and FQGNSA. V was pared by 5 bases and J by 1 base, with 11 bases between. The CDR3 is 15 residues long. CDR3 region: CASSPGAGNTGELFF. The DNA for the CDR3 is TGTGCCAGCAGCCCAGGGGCGGGGAACACCGGGGAGCTGTTTTTT.

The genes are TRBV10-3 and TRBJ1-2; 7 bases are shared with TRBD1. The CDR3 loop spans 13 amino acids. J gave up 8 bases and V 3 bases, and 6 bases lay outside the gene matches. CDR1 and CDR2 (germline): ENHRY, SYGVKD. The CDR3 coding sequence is TGTGCCATCAGTGATCTACAGGGGCGAGGCTACACCTTC. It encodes CAISDLQGRGYTF.

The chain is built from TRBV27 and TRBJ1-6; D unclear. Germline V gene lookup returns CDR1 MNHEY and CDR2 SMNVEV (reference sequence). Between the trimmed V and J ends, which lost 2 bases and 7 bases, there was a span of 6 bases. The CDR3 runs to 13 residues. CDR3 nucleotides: TGTGCCAGCAGTTTACTTGAGAATTCACCCCTCCACTTT. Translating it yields CASSLLENSPLHF.

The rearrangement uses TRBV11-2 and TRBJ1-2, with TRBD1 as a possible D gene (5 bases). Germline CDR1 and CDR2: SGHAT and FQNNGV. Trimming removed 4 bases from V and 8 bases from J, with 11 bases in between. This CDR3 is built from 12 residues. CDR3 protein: CASSSSGYGYTF. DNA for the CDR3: TGTGCCAGCAGCTCTTCAGGGTACGGCTACACCTTC.